Presented here are 3 T cell receptor beta chains from one specimen sequenced in a study of cytomegalovirus exposure and HLA in healthy donors. The data were produced by immunoSEQ multiplex PCR, yet TCRdb's version contains in-frame clones alone and is incomplete. The sample lists about 150,000 clones, roughly 86% occurring once. Specimen: PBMCs. These receptors were collected from a human donor in good health.

The genes are TRBV27 and TRBJ1-1; TRBD1 matches 7 bases. The CDR3 contains 16 residues. After removal of 5 bases from V and 5 bases from J, the junction contained 14 bases not matched to a gene. CDR1 and CDR2 from the germline V gene are MNHEY and SMNVEV (reference sequence). The CDR3 protein is CASSQLTGRRGTEAFF. For the CDR3, the DNA is TGTGCCAGCAGTCAGCTGACAGGGCGACGAGGGACTGAAGCTTTCTTT.

This clone has a handful of counts. In DNA, the CDR3 is TGTGCCAGCAGTGAGGGAGTAGCGGGAGTCAAGTACTTC. Protein product: CASSEGVAGVKYF. The chain joins TRBV6-1 to TRBJ2-7; 9 positions agree with TRBD2. CDR3 size: 13 residues. Losses at the gene ends were 3 bases for V and 11 bases for J; bases not matched to a gene: 8. Germline-derived CDR1 and CDR2 are MNHNS and SASEGT.

The chain carries TRBV6-1 and TRBJ1-6; 12 positions agree with TRBD1. CDR3 size: 16 residues. The germline V gene has CDR1 MNHNS and CDR2 SASEGT. After removal of 6 bases from V and 8 bases from J, the junction contained 8 bases not matched to a gene. The CDR3, as DNA: TGTGCCAGCAGGGAACTCGGGACAGGGGGCTATTCACCCCTCCACTTT. Its protein is CASRELGTGGYSPLHF.